The 21 T cell receptor beta chains below were found in one sample sequenced in a study of OX40 agonist ivuxolimab in advanced cancers. Measured with immunoSEQ multiplex PCR; TCRdb has only the in-frame clones, and not every one. The data contain 75,000 to 90,000 clones, approximately 90% of them singletons. The sequenced sample was CD4+ or CD8+ T cells sorted from blood, obtained in a trial of the OX40 agonist ivuxolimab. All receptors derive from an adult with an advanced solid tumor such as melanoma, head and neck, liver or kidney cancer.

This chain connects TRBV19 to TRBJ1-2; tentative D call: TRBD1 (6 bases). V shed 0 bases and J shed 0 bases, with 11 bases lying between them. The CDR3 is made up of 16 amino acids. Germline CDR1 and CDR2: LNHDA and SQIVND (reference sequence). The CDR3, as DNA: TGTGCCAGTAGTATAGAGAGCAGGGGTCCTAACTATGGCTACACCTTC. This sequence encodes CASSIESRGPNYGYTF.

J is TRBJ2-7 and V is TRBV20-1; perhaps TRBD1 as D (6 bases). The CDR3 has 10 amino acids. CDR1 is DFQATT and CDR2 is SNEGSKA in the germline V gene (reference sequence). The V and J ends lost 3 bases and 9 bases respectively, with 9 bases between them. CDR3 nucleotides: TGCAGTGCTAGTTGGGGGCGGCAGTACTTC. This sequence encodes CSASWGRQYF.

This rearrangement joins TRBV7-3 to TRBJ2-3; TRBD1 aligns across 8 bases. The CDR3 runs 14 residues. CDR1 is SGHTA, CDR2 FQGTGA, per germline. After removal of 5 bases from V and 3 bases from J, the junction contained 4 bases not matched to a gene. The CDR3: CASSRDRITDTQYF. The DNA for the CDR3 is TGTGCCAGCAGCCGGGACAGGATAACAGATACGCAGTATTTT.

The J gene is TRBJ2-1, the V gene TRBV6-5; 8 nucleotides align to TRBD2. The V and J ends lost 5 bases and 5 bases, in that order; junction bases with no gene match: 5. The CDR3 length is 14 residues. Looked up from germline, CDR1 is MNHEY and CDR2 is SVGAGI. The CDR3: CASSKTSAHNEQFF. As DNA, the CDR3 is TGTGCCAGCAGTAAGACTAGCGCTCACAATGAGCAGTTCTTC.

The CDR3 loop is CASSLSGSSYNEQFF. CDR3 sequence (DNA): TGTGCCAGCAGTCTTAGCGGGAGTTCCTACAATGAGCAGTTCTTC. The V and J genes are TRBV6-1 and TRBJ2-1; 9 positions agree with TRBD2. This CDR3 is 15 amino acids long. The germline gives CDR1 MNHNS, CDR2 SASEGT. The trim removed 5 bases at V and 1 base at J, leaving 3 bases unmatched.

The rearrangement uses TRBV5-1 and TRBJ1-1; 7 bases line up with TRBD1. CDR1 is SGHRS and CDR2 is YFSETQ in the germline V gene. V was pared by 5 bases and J by 4 bases, with 8 bases of the junction left unmatched. The CDR3 has 14 residues. The CDR3 bases are TGCGCCAGCAGTTCAGAACAGGGGTTCACTGAAGCTTTCTTT. Encoded protein: CASSSEQGFTEAFF.

V gene TRBV5-6 combines with J gene TRBJ1-1; 9 bases are shared with TRBD1. This CDR3 has 16 amino acids. V lost 1 base and J lost 3; bases outside the gene matches: 7. The germline gives CDR1 SGHDT, CDR2 YYEEEE. The CDR3 protein is CASSLRWDRADTEAFF. As DNA, the CDR3 is TGTGCCAGCAGCTTGAGGTGGGACAGGGCTGACACTGAAGCTTTCTTT.

This chain uses TRBV11-2 with TRBJ1-3; 8 nucleotides line up with TRBD1. The CDR3 spans 17 residues. From germline, CDR1 is SGHAT and CDR2 FQNNGV. Losses at the gene ends were 3 bases for V and 0 bases for J; bases not matched to a gene: 7. The CDR3 region has the DNA TGTGCCAGCAGCTTTGGACAGGGCCTTATCTCTGGAAACACCATATATTTT. Amino acid sequence: CASSFGQGLISGNTIYF.

The genes are TRBV7-3 and TRBJ2-1; D gene unclear. Germline-derived CDR1 and CDR2 are SGHTA and FQGTGA. V was cut by 2 bases and J by 0 bases, with 14 bases left in between. The CDR3 is made up of 17 amino acids. The CDR3 loop reads CASSLSVSWSSYNEQFF. In nucleotides, the CDR3 is TGTGCCAGCAGCTTATCGGTGTCCTGGAGCTCCTACAATGAGCAGTTCTTC.

The J gene is TRBJ2-3, the V gene TRBV27; TRBD1 might be the D (6 bases). Germline V CDR1 and CDR2: MNHEY, SMNVEV (reference sequence). V was clipped by 6 bases and J by 14 bases, with 15 bases between them. The CDR3 covers 11 residues. The CDR3 DNA reads TGTGCCAGCAGCTACCGGGACATTTGGTATTTT. Translated, it gives CASSYRDIWYF.

The J gene is TRBJ2-3, the V gene TRBV7-2; 7 bases map to TRBD1. The CDR3 consists of 14 residues. V shed 5 bases and J 2 bases; nucleotides not matched to a gene: 4. The V gene's germline CDR1 is SGHTA and CDR2 FQGNSA. The CDR3 DNA reads as TGTGCCAGCAGCCCGGGACAGATCACAGATACGCAGTATTTT. Protein sequence: CASSPGQITDTQYF.

The V call is TRBV6-5, the J call TRBJ1-1; no firm D call. V was shortened by 3 bases and J by 0 bases, with 11 bases between the two germline ends. The CDR3 totals 15 residues. Germline-derived CDR1 and CDR2 are MNHEY and SVGAGI. CDR3 sequence (DNA): TGTGCCAGCAGTTATGCAGGAGCCATGAACACTGAAGCTTTCTTT. Protein: CASSYAGAMNTEAFF.

The chain employs TRBV14 and TRBJ1-1; D unresolved. CDR3 length: 16 residues. Germline assignment: CDR1 SGHDN and CDR2 FVKESK. V lost 1 base, J lost 1 base, and 13 bases lay in between. For the CDR3, the DNA is TGTGCCAGCAGCCAAGGTGTAGGGAAGGGGAACACTGAAGCTTTCTTT. Amino acid sequence: CASSQGVGKGNTEAFF.

The V gene is TRBV2, the J gene TRBJ1-2, with D possibly matching TRBD1 (6 bases). V was cut by 10 bases and J by 2 bases, with 14 bases left in between. Germline CDR1 SNHLY, CDR2 FYNNEI. The CDR3 extends over 13 amino acids. The CDR3 loop reads CAIQGEYNYGYTF. CDR3 nucleotides: TGTGCCATACAGGGTGAATACAACTATGGCTACACCTTC. Full variable domain (remainder filled in from reference TRBV2 and TRBJ1-2): EPEVTQTPSHQVTQMGQEVILRCVPISNHLYFYWYRQILGQKVEFLVSFYNNEISEKSEIFDDQFSVERPDGSNFTLKIRSTKLEDSAMYFCAIQGEYNYGYTFGSGTRLTVV.

The V gene is TRBV6-5, the J gene TRBJ1-2; a possible D gene is TRBD1 (6 bases). V was shortened by 7 bases and J by 8 bases, with 14 bases between the two germline ends. The CDR3 runs to 12 residues. Per germline, CDR1 MNHEY and CDR2 SVGAGI. This CDR3 is CASTGQGIGYTF. In nucleotides, the CDR3 is TGTGCCAGCACGGGACAAGGAATAGGCTACACCTTC.

The V call is TRBV29-1, the J call TRBJ1-1; D is undetermined. The germline CDR1 and CDR2 sequences are SQVTM and ANQGSEA. V was shortened by 4 bases and J by 4 bases, with 4 bases between the two germline ends. The length of the CDR3 is 10 residues. This chain's CDR3 is CSVAGTEAFF. The CDR3 region has the DNA TGCAGCGTTGCGGGCACTGAAGCTTTCTTT.

This clone was counted a single time. The V call is TRBV5-1, the J call TRBJ2-7; 11 bases match TRBD2. Germline CDR1 and CDR2: SGHRS and YFSETQ. CDR3 length: 15 amino acids. V lost 0 bases and J lost 4; bases outside the gene matches: 3. The CDR3 DNA reads as TGCGCCAGCAGCTTGGGGGGGACTAGCGGTTACGAGCAGTACTTC. Its protein product is CASSLGGTSGYEQYF.

The chain combines TRBV5-6 with TRBJ2-1; TRBD2 matches at 9 bases. The J segment lost 6 bases and the V segment lost 4 bases, leaving 5 bases of the junction unmatched. Germline V gene sequence: CDR1 SGHDT, CDR2 YYEEEE. There are 14 residues in the CDR3. The CDR3 nucleotides read TGTGCCAGCAGCCCCGGGACTAGCATCAATGAGCAGTTCTTC. Its translation: CASSPGTSINEQFF. Complete variable domain (other parts from reference TRBV5-6 and TRBJ2-1): DAGVTQSPTHLIKTRGQQVTLRCSPKSGHDTVSWYQQALGQGPQFIFQYYEEEERQRGNFPDRFSGHQFPNYSSELNVNALLLGDSALYLCASSPGTSINEQFFGPGTRLTVL.

This chain joins TRBV11-2 and TRBJ1-1; tentatively, D is TRBD1 (5 bases). This CDR3 comprises 16 residues. Germline CDR1 and CDR2: SGHAT and FQNNGV. V shed 4 bases and J shed 0 bases, with 15 bases lying between them. CDR3: CASSSGTDAMNTEAFF. In nucleotides, the CDR3 is TGTGCCAGCAGCTCCGGGACGGACGCCATGAACACTGAAGCTTTCTTT.

This sequence joins TRBV11-3 and TRBJ2-7, with D possibly being TRBD2 (6 bases). The germline V gene has CDR1 SGHNT and CDR2 YENEEA. Trimming stripped 4 bases from V and 6 bases from J, with 13 bases between. The CDR3 runs 13 residues. The CDR3 bases are TGTGCCAGCAGCTCGCGCCGGGACTTCGAGCAGTACTTC. Translating gives CASSSRRDFEQYF.

This chain uses TRBV6-6 with TRBJ1-1; the D is unclear. V lost 6 bases to trimming and J lost 4 bases, with 12 bases between them. Germline V gene lookup returns CDR1 MNHNY and CDR2 SVGAGI (reference sequence). This CDR3 is built from 13 residues. The CDR3 region has the DNA TGTGCCAGCAGCCTCGTTGGTAGCACTGAAGCTTTCTTT. Translation: CASSLVGSTEAFF.